The 18 T cell receptor beta chains below all came from one sample that was sequenced in a study of CD8 T cells in Susac syndrome. Random hexamers served to reverse transcribe roughly 0.5 to 1 ug RNA. One entry per CDR3 protein, called by TCRdb with MiXCR from the immunoSEQ multiplex PCR reads. The sample includes under 350,000 distinct CDR3 sequences, 92% of them seen just once. The sequenced material came from CD4+ T cells from PBMCs. These receptors all come from a human donor with multiple sclerosis.

This clonotype appeared once. V and J are TRBV19 and TRBJ2-7, with 9 positions matching TRBD1. This CDR3 comprises 16 residues. V trimming: 5 bases; J trimming: 1 base; junction bases outside the gene matches: 9. Germline V lookup: CDR1 LNHDA, CDR2 SQIVND (reference sequence). CDR3 nucleotide sequence: TGTGCCAGTAGTGCGAGAACCGGGACAGGGTCCTACGAGCAGTACTTC. Encoded protein: CASSARTGTGSYEQYF.

This clonotype was observed a single time. The chain combines TRBV10-3 with TRBJ1-5; no definite D call. Trimming removed 2 bases from V and 6 bases from J, with 8 bases in between. The CDR3 contains 13 residues. The germline V gene encodes CDR1 ENHRY and CDR2 SYGVKD. The CDR3 coding sequence is TGTGCCATCAGTGAGGGTGGAGGTCAGCCCCAGCATTTT. This sequence encodes CAISEGGGQPQHF.

The chain employs TRBV7-3 and TRBJ2-5, with TRBD1 matching 8 bases. J was trimmed by 5 bases and V by 5 bases; bases with no gene match: 7. The V gene's germline CDR1 is SGHTA and CDR2 FQGTGA. The CDR3 is 14 amino acids. CDR3 in amino acids: CASSPKTGVETQYF. CDR3 bases: TGTGCCAGCAGCCCCAAGACAGGGGTGGAGACCCAGTACTTC. The full variable domain, rest sourced from reference TRBV7-3 and TRBJ2-5, is GAGVSQTPSNKVTEKGKYVELRCDPISGHTALYWYRQSLGQGPEFLIYFQGTGAADDSGLPNDRFFAVRPEGSVSTLKIQRTERGDSAVYLCASSPKTGVETQYFGPGTRLLVL.

The CDR3 sequence: CASSLVLAFNYGYTF. The CDR3 bases are TGTGCCAGCAGCTTAGTGTTAGCCTTTAACTATGGCTACACCTTC. This sequence joins TRBV7-9 and TRBJ1-2, with D unclear. Germline V CDR1 and CDR2: SEHNR, FQNEAQ (reference sequence). The CDR3 totals 15 residues. Trimming left V 1 base short and J 1 base short, with 10 bases between.

The genes are TRBV29-1 and TRBJ2-1; no firm D call. V lost 6 bases, J lost 8 bases, and 11 bases lay in between. This CDR3 contains 11 residues. Looked up from germline, CDR1 is SQVTM and CDR2 is ANQGSEA. The CDR3 DNA is TGCAGCGTGGATCTTCCCGATGAGCAGTTCTTC. Protein: CSVDLPDEQFF.

This chain uses TRBV7-2 with TRBJ2-5; D gene uncertain. The V end was cut by 0 bases, the J end by 2 bases, with 10 bases between. The CDR3 contains 15 residues. Per the germline V gene, CDR1 is SGHTA and CDR2 is FQGNSA. CDR3 in DNA: TGTGCCAGCAGCTTAGCGCATTCTAGGCAAGAGACCCAGTACTTC. Translating gives CASSLAHSRQETQYF. Full variable domain (rest looked up from reference TRBV7-2 and TRBJ2-5): GAGVSQSPSNKVTEKGKDVELRCDPISGHTALYWYRQSLGQGLEFLIYFQGNSAPDKSGLPSDRFSAERTGGSVSTLTIQRTQQEDSAVYLCASSLAHSRQETQYFGPGTRLLVL.

The chain recombines TRBV10-3 with TRBJ2-3, with 9 bases identical to TRBD2. V was pared by 5 bases and J by 3 bases, with 6 bases of the junction left unmatched. Germline CDR1 reads ENHRY; CDR2 reads SYGVKD. This CDR3 is built from 15 residues. CDR3 loop: CAISRSGGSTDTQYF. DNA of the CDR3: TGTGCCATCAGTCGCAGCGGGGGGTCGACAGATACGCAGTATTTT.

The chain uses TRBV30 and TRBJ1-5, with a possible D match to TRBD1 (5 bases). Germline CDR1 and CDR2: GTSNPN and SVGIG (reference sequence). CDR3 length: 13 residues. V was clipped by 4 bases and J by 4 bases, with 11 bases between them. CDR3 in amino acids: CAWTPGPNQPQHF. The CDR3 DNA is TGTGCCTGGACTCCGGGACCTAATCAGCCCCAGCATTTT.

The DNA of the CDR3 is TGTGCCAGCAGCATCCAGCCGGGGGACACTGAAGCTTTCTTT. It is translated as CASSIQPGDTEAFF. The chain uses TRBV7-2 and TRBJ1-1, with D tentatively TRBD1 (5 bases). The CDR3 loop spans 14 amino acids. CDR1 is SGHTA and CDR2 is FQGNSA in the germline V gene. Trimming removed 5 bases from V and 3 bases from J, with 13 bases in between.

On this clonotype itself: Its ends do not fully match the called genes, so a read error is possible. The rearrangement links TRBV3-1 to TRBJ1-1; D is possibly TRBD1 (5 bases). Germline V gene lookup returns CDR1 LGHDT and CDR2 YNNKEL (reference sequence). CDR3 length: 13 residues. DNA for the CDR3: TGTGTCAGCAGCCATCAGGGGAACACTGAAGCTTTCTTT. This encodes CVSSHQGNTEAFF. The full variable domain, in which reference TRBV3-1 and TRBJ1-1 provide the parts outside the CDR3, is DTAVSQTPKYLVTQMGNDKSIKCEQNLGHDTMYWYKQDSKKFLKIMFSYNNKELIINETVPNRFSPKSPDKAHLNLHINSLELGDSAVYFCVSSHQGNTEAFFGQGTRLTVV.

The rearrangement links TRBV12-3 or TRBV12-4 to TRBJ2-3; either TRBD1 or TRBD2 may fit D (5 bases each). The CDR3 contains 13 residues. Trimming stripped 7 bases from V and 1 base from J, with 9 bases between. The CDR3 protein is CASTRGGTDTQYF. Written as DNA, the CDR3 is TGTGCCAGCACCCGGGGCGGCACAGATACGCAGTATTTT.

The chain links TRBV19 to TRBJ2-1, with D tentatively TRBD1 or TRBD2 (6 bases each). This CDR3 has 16 residues. V was cut by 3 bases and J by 4 bases, with 16 bases left in between. Per the germline V gene, CDR1 is LNHDA and CDR2 is SQIVND (reference sequence). CDR3 coding DNA: TGTGCCAGTAGTATCCTTGGAGGGGGGCAATACAATGAGCAGTTCTTC. Amino acid sequence: CASSILGGGQYNEQFF.

This clonotype was detected only once. The chain uses TRBV19 and TRBJ2-7, with D maybe TRBD1 (6 bases). Germline V gene sequence: CDR1 LNHDA, CDR2 SQIVND (reference sequence). V was trimmed by 4 bases and J by 2 bases, leaving 12 bases between them. This CDR3 is built from 14 residues. CDR3 nucleotide sequence: TGTGCCAGTAGTACCCCGGGACACACCTACGAGCAGTACTTC. Encoded protein: CASSTPGHTYEQYF.

This clonotype was recorded once. The V call is TRBV19, the J call TRBJ1-5; D call uncertain. Per germline, CDR1 LNHDA and CDR2 SQIVND (reference sequence). The CDR3 is 13 residues long. The germline V and J ends were trimmed by 5 bases and 4 bases, with 9 bases remaining between them. DNA for the CDR3: TGTGCCAGTAGTTACGGCGTGAATCAGCCCCAGCATTTT. It translates to CASSYGVNQPQHF. The whole variable domain, remainder taken from reference TRBV19 and TRBJ1-5, is DGGITQSPKYLFRKEGQNVTLSCEQNLNHDAMYWYRQDPGQGLRLIYYSQIVNDFQKGDIAEGYSVSREKKESFPLTVTSAQKNPTAFYLCASSYGVNQPQHFGDGTRLSIL.

This clonotype was counted between two and nine times. The rearrangement uses TRBV3-1 and TRBJ2-3, with 8 bases lining up with TRBD2. Germline V gene sequence: CDR1 LGHDT, CDR2 YNNKEL (reference sequence). Trimming at V came to 3 bases and at J to 3 bases, leaving 2 bases not matched to a gene. The CDR3 sequence is 14 residues long. The CDR3 reads CASSQGGRTDTQYF. In DNA, the CDR3 is TGTGCCAGCAGCCAGGGCGGGAGGACAGATACGCAGTATTTT.

The chain employs TRBV5-1 and TRBJ2-1, with TRBD2 matching 7 bases. CDR1 is SGHRS, CDR2 YFSETQ, per germline. The CDR3 is 15 amino acids. The V segment lost 4 bases and the J segment 5 bases; nucleotides outside the gene matches: 9. DNA of the CDR3: TGCGCCAGCAGCGCGGTGGGAGGGCGGGACAATGAGCAGTTCTTC. Translated: CASSAVGGRDNEQFF.

This sequence joins TRBV4-2 and TRBJ2-1, with D perhaps being TRBD1 or TRBD2 (7 bases each). Germline V CDR1 and CDR2: LGHNA, YNFKEQ. The CDR3 contains 16 residues. V was clipped by 3 bases and J by 5 bases, with 17 bases between them. The CDR3: CASSQALATGNNEQFF. Here the CDR3 DNA reads TGTGCCAGCAGCCAGGCACTAGCGACAGGGAACAATGAGCAGTTCTTC.

The chain joins TRBV30 to TRBJ2-2, with 9 bases aligning to TRBD1. V shed 3 bases, J shed 6 bases, and the junction held 8 bases outside the gene matches. The CDR3 has 15 amino acids. Germline assignment: CDR1 GTSNPN and CDR2 SVGIG (reference sequence). The CDR3 here is CAWRRDRGLPGELFF. Here the CDR3 DNA reads TGTGCCTGGAGGCGTGACAGGGGGTTACCCGGGGAGCTGTTTTTT.